Sequencing of this T cell receptor (beta chain) was carried out in a study of T cells after yellow fever vaccination. For TCR, cDNA came from 5'RACE template switching, which added a universal primer site and UMIs. TCRdb analysed the 5' RACE reads with MiXCR anew, one entry per CDR3 protein. Here the sample spans approximately 550,000 distinct CDR3 sequences, roughly 19% being singletons. This clonotype occurred a few times. Its cognate antigen is unknown. The V gene's germline CDR1 is MNHNY and CDR2 SVGAGI (reference sequence). With 6 bases removed from V and 8 bases from J, the gap between germline ends came to 13 bases. The CDR3 sequence is 13 residues long. Regarding the study as a whole: Repertoires sorted by FACS could include abundant clonotypes that are contaminants from the bulk population.

The rearrangement uses TRBV6-6 and TRBJ2-2, with D possibly being TRBD1 (6 bases). The sample in question was PBMCs, obtained 15 days after the yellow fever booster vaccination. This receptor was taken from a young man who received the YFV17D yellow fever vaccine. The CDR3 loop reads CASRLYREGELFF. CDR3 DNA sequence: TGTGCCAGCAGACTTTACAGGGAAGGGGAGCTGTTTTTT.